A single sample is the source of the 2 T cell receptor beta chains below, sequenced in a study of patients and donors after allogeneic stem cell transplantation. TCRdb processed the RT-PCR reads anew with MiXCR; each CDR3 protein has one entry. The data contain about a million distinct CDR3 sequences, about a sixth of them singletons. The sample comprised blood, either unsorted or a sorted T cell fraction (not recorded which). The receptors originated from a human donor who was either an allogeneic HSCT recipient or a stem cell or donor lymphocyte infusion donor (not recorded which). It is not recorded whose cells these are; they may come from a transplant donor.

Only a few counts were recorded for this clonotype. J is TRBJ2-3 and V is TRBV5-1; 8 positions match TRBD2. J was trimmed by 5 bases and V by 2 bases; bases with no gene match: 10. The CDR3 totals 16 residues. The germline V gene encodes CDR1 SGHRS and CDR2 YFSETQ. The CDR3: CASSFAGHRGGDTQYF. Here the CDR3 DNA reads TGCGCCAGCAGCTTCGCGGGACACCGGGGGGGAGATACGCAGTATTTT.

This clonotype was counted only a few times. The chain employs TRBV29-1 and TRBJ2-7, with 13 bases that match TRBD2. The CDR3 runs 17 residues. With V trimmed by 7 bases and J by 2 bases, 14 bases remained unmatched. Germline CDR1 and CDR2: SQVTM and ANQGSEA. The CDR3 spells CSARLAGGRRYTYEQYF. In DNA, the CDR3 is TGCAGCGCCCGACTAGCGGGGGGCAGAAGATATACCTACGAGCAGTACTTC.